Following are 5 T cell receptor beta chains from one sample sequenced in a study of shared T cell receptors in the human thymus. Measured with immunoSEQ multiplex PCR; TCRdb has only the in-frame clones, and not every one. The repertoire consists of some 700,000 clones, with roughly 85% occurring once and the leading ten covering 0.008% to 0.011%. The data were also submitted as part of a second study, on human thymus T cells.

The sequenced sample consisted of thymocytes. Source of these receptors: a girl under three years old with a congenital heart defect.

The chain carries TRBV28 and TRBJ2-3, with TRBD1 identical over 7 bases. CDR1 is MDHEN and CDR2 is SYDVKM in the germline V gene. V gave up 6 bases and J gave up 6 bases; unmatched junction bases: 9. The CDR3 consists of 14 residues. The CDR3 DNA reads TGTGCCAGCAGGACAGGGCCCAATACCGATACGCAGTATTTT. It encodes CASRTGPNTDTQYF.

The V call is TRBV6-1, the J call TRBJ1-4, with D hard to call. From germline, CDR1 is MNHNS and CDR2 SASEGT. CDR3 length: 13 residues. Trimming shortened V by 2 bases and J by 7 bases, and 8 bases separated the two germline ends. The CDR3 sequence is CASSETHSEKLFF. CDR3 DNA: TGTGCCAGCAGTGAAACCCACAGTGAAAAACTGTTTTTT.

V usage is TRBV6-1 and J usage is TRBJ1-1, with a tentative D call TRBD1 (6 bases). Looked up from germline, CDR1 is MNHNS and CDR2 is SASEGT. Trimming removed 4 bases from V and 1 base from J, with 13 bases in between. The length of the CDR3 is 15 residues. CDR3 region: CASSGGGGWNTEAFF. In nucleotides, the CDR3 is TGTGCCAGCAGTGGGGGAGGGGGGTGGAACACTGAAGCTTTCTTT.

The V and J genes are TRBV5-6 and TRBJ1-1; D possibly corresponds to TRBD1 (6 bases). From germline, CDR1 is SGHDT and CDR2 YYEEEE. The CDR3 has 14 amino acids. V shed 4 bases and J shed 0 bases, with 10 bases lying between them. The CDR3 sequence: CASSHGQLNTEAFF. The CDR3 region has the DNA TGTGCCAGCAGCCATGGACAGCTGAACACTGAAGCTTTCTTT.

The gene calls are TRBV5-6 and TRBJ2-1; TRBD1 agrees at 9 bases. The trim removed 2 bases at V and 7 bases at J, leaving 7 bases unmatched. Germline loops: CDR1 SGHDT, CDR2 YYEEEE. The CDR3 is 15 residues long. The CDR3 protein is CASSFRQGVRNEQFF. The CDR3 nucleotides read TGTGCCAGCAGCTTCAGACAGGGGGTCCGGAATGAGCAGTTCTTC.